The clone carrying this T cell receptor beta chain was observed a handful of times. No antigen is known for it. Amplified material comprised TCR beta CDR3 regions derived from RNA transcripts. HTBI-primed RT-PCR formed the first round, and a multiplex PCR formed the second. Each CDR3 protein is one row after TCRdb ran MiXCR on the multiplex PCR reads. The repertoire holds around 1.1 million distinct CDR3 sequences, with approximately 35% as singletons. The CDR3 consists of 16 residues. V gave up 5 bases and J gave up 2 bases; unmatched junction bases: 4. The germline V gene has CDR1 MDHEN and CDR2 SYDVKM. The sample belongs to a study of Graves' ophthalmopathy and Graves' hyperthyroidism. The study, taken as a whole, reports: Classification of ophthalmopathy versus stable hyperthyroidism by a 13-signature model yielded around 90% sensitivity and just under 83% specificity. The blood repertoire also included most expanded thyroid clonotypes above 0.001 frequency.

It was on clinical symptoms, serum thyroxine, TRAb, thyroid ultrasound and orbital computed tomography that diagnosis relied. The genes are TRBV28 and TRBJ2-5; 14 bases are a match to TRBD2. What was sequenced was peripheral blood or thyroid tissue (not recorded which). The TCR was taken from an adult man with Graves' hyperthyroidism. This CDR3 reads CASSTGTSGRQETQYF. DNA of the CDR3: TGTGCCAGCAGTACCGGGACTAGCGGGAGACAAGAGACCCAGTACTTC.